Given below is one T cell receptor beta chain in context. Its antigen is not yet known. Base qualities were left out, and no much larger clone turns up one base away. The cohort consisted of 600 or so healthy bone marrow donors. All cohort members were sampled while nominally healthy, although unrecorded immune exposures were likely present. The donor tested CMV seronegative, placing the donor among the 350 or so seronegative members of the cohort. Every donor gave a peripheral blood sample, and the peripheral blood mononuclear cells from that sample were used for TCR beta sequencing. The Qiagen DNeasy Blood Extraction Kit was used to extract genomic DNA from the blood cell samples. The library was built by means of the immunoSEQ multiplex PCR assay. A mixture of 60 forward primers for TCR Vbeta segments and 13 reverse primers for TCR Jbeta segments was used in the multiplex PCR. A multiplex PCR assay on genomic DNA amplified the CDR3 region of rearranged TCR beta genes. Amplified TCR beta libraries were sequenced as 87-base-pair reads on the Illumina HiSeq System. On the authors' methods: In a later analysis, some 80 million unique TCR beta chains were counted across the approximately 620 repertoires, and roughly 11 million of these chains were shared by at least two donors. Raw reads were error-corrected and collapsed into unique sequences with a nearest-neighbor algorithm that merged closely related sequences to remove PCR and sequencing errors. V, D and J gene segments were assigned by aligning CDR3 sequences to IMGT reference sequences. For a sequence to be retained, at least a six-nucleotide match to both a V gene segment and a J gene segment was required. Rearrangements were classified as productive when the CDR3 lacked stop codons and remained in frame with V and J, and all other rearrangements were classified as non-productive. CDR3 was defined by IMGT convention, running from the second conserved V-encoded cysteine to the conserved J-encoded phenylalanine. The earlier analysis of approximately 500 of the donors excluded sequences that lacked an unambiguous match to a single V gene segment. In an earlier analysis of some 590 of the donors, a V segment was called functional when productive rearrangements were above 56.7%, and segregating when the standard deviation between donors exceeded 5%. A statistical classification framework was developed to diagnose cytomegalovirus status using the catalog of TCR beta chain sequences. A later analysis assigned V and J genes by comparing TCR nucleotide sequences with IMGT/GENE-DB human TR gene sequences. The TCRdist pipeline was used in a later analysis to assign CDR3 sequences and most-parsimonious VDJ recombination scenarios. In a later analysis, each TCR beta chain was defined by its CDR3 amino acid sequence together with its V-gene family, and reads without a unique V-gene family were excluded. As a way to deal with suspected cross-contamination and a sequencing artifact, a later analysis dropped approximately 570 nucleotide sequences that were highly shared and had low generation probability. A later analysis calculated a clonal expansion index for each public chain from normalized within-repertoire ranks of inferred template counts. In a later analysis, generation probabilities were computed with a VDJ recombination model fitted to out-of-frame rearrangements, and the resulting probabilities were checked against IGoR. Hypergeometric tests were used in a later analysis to score TCR-TCR, TCR-HLA and TCR-CMV co-occurrence, with a repertoire-size bias correction applied to the TCR pairs. A later analysis estimated false discovery rates by permuting HLA or CMV assignments 20 times. In a later analysis, co-occurring TCRs were grouped using DBSCAN, and TCRdist sequence similarity was added for clustering within HLA-allele-positive subsets. Co-occurrence clustering excluded repertoires with fewer than 30,000 or more than 120,000 public chains, plus five with anomalous nucleotide sharing. In its TCRdb copy, this immuneACCESS table keeps in-frame sequences only and misses some clones. Where compared with another copy, unresolved V genes explain less than half of these, and the others have no known cause. The V and J calls and the clone size are those of that table, but D and trimming were determined from the DNA. Recorded for this sample are some 140,000 clones; approximately 74% of them occurred a single time. Under 2.5% of the sample is taken by the ten largest.

CDR1 MGHRA and CDR2 YSYEKL are derived from the germline V gene. The germline V end is reduced by 3 bases and the J end by 0 bases; junction bases left unmatched: 2. The CDR3 starts with the cysteine, ends with the phenylalanine, and has 15 residues. Here the CDR3 DNA is all that survives: 45 bases in frame from base 1. This record belongs to a study of cytomegalovirus exposure and HLA in healthy donors (dated by TCRdb to the late 2010s). In terms of the full investigation: An earlier analysis of about 530 of the donors reported under 300 Gb of sequence data and 117 million unique TCR beta sequences obtained from about 180 million T cells. An early release that covered 500 to 800 HLA-typed donors contained 300 to 350 gigabases of sequencing data and approximately 85 million unique TCR sequences. Of the roughly 400 genotyped donors, about 80% fell in the genetic ancestry cluster associated with self-reported Caucasian donors. The aim of the study was to test whether cataloging public T cell receptors could identify signatures of past pathogen exposure. Using immunosequencing, the study profiled T cell repertoires from 640 or so subjects and related those repertoires to cytomegalovirus serostatus. Along with the roughly 700-subject first cohort, a separate validation cohort of over a hundred different subjects was used. The study combined high-throughput TCR immunosequencing, statistical association of individual TCRs with disease status, and machine learning to predict cytomegalovirus infection status. To study patterns of TCR occurrence, a later analysis re-analyzed previously published TCR beta repertoires from hundreds of donors and added high-resolution HLA genotyping. In the later analysis, no new phenotypic data were used to find candidate immune exposures; instead, reliance was placed on TCR beta sequences and their occurrence across donors. An earlier analysis of roughly 600 of the donors used high-throughput TCR beta sequencing to judge whether each TCR beta V gene segment behaved as functional or pseudogenic. Donor age, sex, ethnicity and CMV serostatus were collected together with the repertoire data. A later genetic analysis used genome-wide SNP genotypes for about three fifths of the 666 donors, treating that subset as a discovery cohort. All discovery cohort repertoires had been generated using a single sequencing platform. Both class I and class II loci were covered by HLA typing, at four-digit resolution. Typing coverage varied by locus: 629-630 donors for A, B, C, DRB1 and DQB1; roughly 560 for DQA1; about 570 for DPA1; approximately 490 for DPB1. About 5 DR-DQ haplotypes were handled as single units for association and clustering, since linkage in the cohort was strong. Among almost 400 genotyped donors of the cohort, an average of approximately 240,000 unique TCR beta nucleotide sequences were sequenced per donor, roughly 20% of them non-productive.

The research as a whole found: At a false discovery rate of 0.05, a later analysis linked about 17,000 TCR beta sequences to specific HLA alleles. A later analysis reported that several top co-occurrence clusters appeared linked to parvovirus B19, influenza, CMV and Epstein-Barr virus. Because counts were too low, 15 to 20 rarely observed V segments, including chromosome 9 orphons, were left out of the earlier analysis of approximately 500 of the donors. A cluster of highly shared sequence variants was judged likely to represent a technical artifact of the sequencing pipeline. The only immune exposure information available for the cohort was CMV serostatus. In this cohort, only TCR beta chains were sequenced, and detectable features were limited by the absence of alpha or paired-chain data. When HLA alleles, especially DR and DQ, strongly co-occurred, attributing TCR associations to individual alleles was difficult. Correlated functional status among segregating V segments might reflect linkage disequilibrium, but an unknown experimental factor could not be ruled out. The classifier was reported to diagnose cytomegalovirus status with high specificity and sensitivity in both the original cohort and the validation cohort. In a later analysis, TCR association rates were found to vary across HLA loci, with the most associated TCRs seen for DRB1 alleles and the fewest for HLA-C alleles. In a later genetic analysis, fewer N-insertions in productive TCRs were reported among donors in an Asian-associated ancestry cluster than the roughly 700-donor mean. An earlier analysis of 450 to 750 of the donors showed that most TCR beta V segments appeared in productive rearrangements either about 90% or about 30% of the time, which broadly matched IMGT annotations. The authors suggested that the approach could potentially be extended to other disease states and immunological phenotypes. According to a later analysis, most CMV-associated TCR beta chains appeared to be HLA-restricted, and the HLA associations seemed to be driven largely by CMV exposure. Across donors, most TCR sequences were observed very rarely, whereas some public TCRs were present in many individuals. Some IMGT-functional V segments, including TRBV6-2 and TRBV6-3, could not be distinguished by the 87-base-pair reads and were therefore excluded. Because HLA typing was missing for some donors at each locus, association tests included only the typed subset. An association between a missense DCLRE1C variant and V-gene and J-gene trimming of TCR beta chains was found in a later genetic analysis and replicated in an independent cohort. A later analysis found that HLA-associated TCR beta chains were more clonally expanded and had lower generation probabilities than equally common non-associated chains. Three of the identified cytomegalovirus-associated TCR beta chains were confirmed in vitro to be specific for cytomegalovirus antigens. The presence/absence analyses assumed that sequencing depth was roughly uniform across donors, and that assumption may not be true. A further reported finding was that TCR beta sequences accurately predicted the HLA-A and HLA-B alleles for most subjects in the first cohort. The study listed 164 TCR beta chains as associated with cytomegalovirus.

Recombination connected TRBV4-1 to TRBJ1-3, and 7 bases in between align with TRBD1. Sequences were obtained from PBMCs. This sequence originates from a man aged 25-45 years in good health and CMV-seronegative. The DNA reads as follows: TGCGCCAGCAGCCAGGGACAGTTCTCTGGAAACACCATATATTTT. This sequence encodes CASSQGQFSGNTIYF.